The clone carrying this T cell receptor (beta chain) was detected a few times. Its antigen is undetermined. The data are from a study of cytomegalovirus exposure and HLA in healthy donors. The length of the CDR3 is 12 residues. The V gene's germline CDR1 is SQVTM and CDR2 ANQGSEA. Trimming left V 0 bases short and J 4 bases short, with 7 bases between. General study findings and limits: Whilst most TCR sequences proved rare, a subset of public TCRs occurred across many donors.

Sequenced by immunoSEQ multiplex PCR; TCRdb stores in-frame clones only, minus some. The repertoire holds some 260,000 clones, with around 91% as singletons. The specimen was PBMCs. The chain combines TRBV29-1 with TRBJ2-7, with D possibly TRBD1 on 5 matching bases. The clonotype was recovered from a woman under 40 in good health and CMV-seronegative. CDR3 sequence reads: CSVEETGYEQYF. The CDR3 DNA reads as TGCAGCGTTGAAGAAACAGGATACGAGCAGTACTTC.